This TCR beta chain originates from a study of early T cells in non-severe SARS-CoV-2 infection. Study in general: Sequencing used unsorted whole-blood bulk RNA, so chains lack pairing. Regarding the study as a whole: In VDJdb matching, anti-spike CD8 responses were favored while private and CD4 specificities went missing.

Unique molecular identifiers tagged individual cDNA molecules. One entry per CDR3 protein, called by TCRdb with MiXCR from the 5' RACE reads. Found here are under 80,000 distinct CDR3 sequences, 11% of them singletons; the top ten hold 3.5% to 4%. Trimming left V 3 bases short and J 0 bases short, with 16 bases between. This CDR3 is built from 16 residues. The germline V gene has CDR1 SGDLS and CDR2 YYNGEE. In this sample, this clonotype turned up many times. Its antigen remains unidentified. Material: whole blood. The receptor comes from an adult who was a healthcare worker with PCR-confirmed SARS-CoV-2 infection or an uninfected control (not recorded which). This chain joins TRBV9 and TRBJ2-7, with a possible D match to TRBD2 (5 bases). The CDR3 loop is CASSATDWTSSYEQYF. CDR3 in DNA: TGTGCCAGCAGCGCCACGGACTGGACGAGCTCCTACGAGCAGTACTTC. The full variable domain, in which reference TRBV9 and TRBJ2-7 provide the parts outside the CDR3, is DSGVTQTPKHLITATGQRVTLRCSPRSGDLSVYWYQQSLDQGLQFLIQYYNGEERAKGNILERFSAQQFPDLHSELNLSSLELGDSALYFCASSATDWTSSYEQYFGPGTRLTVT.